This T cell receptor (beta chain) is drawn from a study of T cell responses to AZD1222 COVID-19 vaccine. For this clone: As yet, its antigen is unknown.

The CDR3 runs 13 residues. J lost 4 bases, V lost 5 bases, and 2 bases had no gene match. Germline CDR1 reads MNHEY; CDR2 reads SMNVEV (reference sequence). Study outcomes and limitations: CD4 TCRs associated with vaccination spanned spike, dominating at 160-218 and 743-854. Just a handful of AZD1222 recipients tested seropositive at baseline. Repertoire sampling occurred only after the peak T cell response. White British donors predominated, females outnumbered males, and clonal diversity was possibly underestimated.

Generated by immunoSEQ multiplex PCR, the TCRdb table keeps only in-frame clones and is missing some. The table has some 150,000 clones, about nine tenths seen once. This chain joins TRBV27 and TRBJ2-1; TRBD1 aligns across 7 bases. The sequences come from peripheral blood, collected on day 0 of MenACWY control vaccination. This sequence was found in an adult in good health. The CDR3 coding sequence is TGTGCCAGCAGTCGGACAGGTTACAATGAGCAGTTCTTC. It is translated as CASSRTGYNEQFF.